The entry below describes one T cell receptor beta chain. What it recognizes is unknown. All of the isolated RNA was reverse transcribed, so expressed TCRB transcripts were sequenced. The data were produced by immunoSEQ multiplex PCR, yet TCRdb's version contains in-frame clones alone and is incomplete. The data show roughly 300,000 clones, around 15% seen once. This specimen belongs to a study of beta chain features in type 1 diabetes. Regarding the study as a whole: Individuals with type 1 diabetes displayed fewer insertions and more deletions at VDJ junctions. Shorter TCRB CDR3s, moderately but significantly so, marked every one of the four CD4+ subsets in Type 1 diabetes patients.

In total, each donor contributed a single heparinised blood draw that averaged about 120 mL. The authors sorted CD4+ naive, central memory, regulatory and stem cell-like memory cells via CD45RO/CCR7/CD25/CD127/CD95/CD27. This CDR3 is built from 20 residues. Germline V gives CDR1 SGHVS, CDR2 FNYEAQ. With V trimmed by 5 bases and J by 0 bases, 17 bases remained unmatched. This sequence was found in a man aged 25-45 years in good health. The chain has TRBV7-6 and TRBJ2-1; 9 bases map to TRBD1. Material: central memory CD4+ T cells from blood. The CDR3 DNA sequence: TGTGCCAGCAGCCACAGACGGACAGGGGCCTCCCAGGGCTCCTACAATGAGCAGTTCTTC. Protein: CASSHRRTGASQGSYNEQFF.